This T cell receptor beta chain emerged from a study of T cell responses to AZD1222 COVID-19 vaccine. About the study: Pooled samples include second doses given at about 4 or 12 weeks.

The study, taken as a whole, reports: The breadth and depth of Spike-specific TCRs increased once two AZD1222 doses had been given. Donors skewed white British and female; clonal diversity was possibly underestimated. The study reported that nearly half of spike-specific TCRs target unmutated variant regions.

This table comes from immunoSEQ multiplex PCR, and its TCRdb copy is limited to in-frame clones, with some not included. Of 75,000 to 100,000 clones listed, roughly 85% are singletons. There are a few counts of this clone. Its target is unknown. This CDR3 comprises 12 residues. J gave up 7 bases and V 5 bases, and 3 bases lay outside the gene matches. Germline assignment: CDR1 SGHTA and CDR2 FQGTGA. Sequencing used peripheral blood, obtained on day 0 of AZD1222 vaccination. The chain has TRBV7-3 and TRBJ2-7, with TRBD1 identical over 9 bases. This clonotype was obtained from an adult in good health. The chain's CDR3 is CASSATGGEQYF. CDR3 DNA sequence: TGTGCCAGCAGCGCGACAGGGGGAGAGCAGTACTTC.